A single sample gave rise to the 7 T cell receptor beta chains below, sequenced in a study of immune characterization of retroperitoneal liposarcoma. One entry per CDR3 protein, called by TCRdb with MiXCR from the PCR reads. The sample lists around 13,000 distinct CDR3 sequences; over 45% were seen once. Sequencing was done on a sample of tumor tissue. These receptors originate from a female donor with retroperitoneal liposarcoma.

The chain combines TRBV6-1 with TRBJ1-3; no clear D gene. The germline gives CDR1 MNHNS, CDR2 SASEGT. The CDR3 consists of 13 residues. Trimming removed 4 bases at V and 4 bases at J, with 8 bases between. DNA for the CDR3: TGTGCCAGCAGTGGATCGGGGGGAAACACCATATATTTT. This encodes CASSGSGGNTIYF.

A few counts support this clonotype. A read error may explain this, as a much larger clone is one base away. The chain joins TRBV25-1 to TRBJ2-5; 7 bases map to TRBD1. V dropped 7 bases and J dropped 4; count of bases not matched to a gene: 12. There are 15 residues in the CDR3. CDR1 and CDR2 (germline): MGHDK, SYGVNS. The CDR3 here is CASTPTGFGGETQYF. The CDR3 region has the DNA TGTGCCAGCACCCCGACAGGGTTTGGGGGAGAGACCCAGTACTTC.

The rearrangement joins TRBV27 to TRBJ2-1; weak D call: TRBD2 (6 bases). Matching the DNA end better, TRBJ2-7 makes the J call doubtful. CDR3 length: 15 residues. The germline V gene has CDR1 MNHEY and CDR2 SMNVEV (reference sequence). The CDR3 is CASSLTRDSTYEQYF. DNA for the CDR3: TGTGCCAGCAGTTTAACCCGGGACTCAACCTACGAGCAGTACTTC.

The CDR3 DNA is TGTGCCAGCAGTGAAAATGGACAGGCCATCGGGAACACTGAAGCTTTCTTT. Translation gives CASSENGQAIGNTEAFF. The rearrangement links TRBV6-1 to TRBJ1-1; 7 bases line up with TRBD1. Germline-derived CDR1 and CDR2 are MNHNS and SASEGT. This CDR3 comprises 17 residues. The J segment lost 1 base and the V segment lost 2 bases, leaving 10 bases of the junction unmatched.

This chain uses TRBV6-8 with TRBJ2-1; tentatively, D is TRBD1 (6 bases). The CDR3 is 16 residues long. V was clipped by 5 bases and J by 10 bases, with 24 bases between them. The germline V gene has CDR1 MNHGY and CDR2 SAAAGT. As DNA, the CDR3 is TGTGCCAGCAGTCCGCGGGCAGGGGCCAACCTTATCGAGCAGTTCTTC. Protein product: CASSPRAGANLIEQFF.

With regard to this clonotype: Germline is not matched at one junction end, which may reflect a read error. The rearrangement joins TRBV12-3 or TRBV12-4 to TRBJ2-1, with TRBD2 as a possible D gene (6 bases). The CDR3 is made up of 15 amino acids. The CDR3 sequence: CVSSTLGRGTIEQFF. CDR3 sequence (DNA): TGTGTCAGCAGTACCCTCGGTCGGGGGACCATCGAGCAGTTCTTC.

The genes are TRBV6-1 and TRBJ1-2, with D perhaps TRBD1 (6 bases). In germline, CDR1 is MNHNS, CDR2 SASEGT. The CDR3 length is 14 residues. V lost 5 bases to trimming and J lost 2 bases, with 12 bases between them. This CDR3 reads CASSRPGVNYGYTF. DNA of the CDR3: TGTGCCAGCAGTCGCCCAGGGGTAAACTATGGCTACACCTTC.